Each of the 2 T cell receptor beta chains below was sequenced from the same sample in a study of T cells in localized non-small cell lung cancer. Using immunoSEQ multiplex PCR, the repertoire was profiled, and TCRdb retains in-frame clones only, with some absent. The sample lists tens of thousands of clones, roughly nine tenths occurring once. This material consisted of PBMCs, taken before any cancer treatment. The receptors stem from a man aged 35 to 70 with stage II squamous cell lung carcinoma.

The chain is built from TRBV21-1 and TRBJ1-1. TRBV21-1 is annotated as a pseudogene. The CDR3 extends over 16 amino acids. The CDR3 coding sequence is TGTGCCATACCTCGGAGCTACCCCGCCCCTGGGACTGAAGCTTTCTTT. Protein sequence: CAIPRSYPAPGTEAFF.

The table lists this clone with a count of one. The rearrangement uses TRBV2 and TRBJ1-1; D may be TRBD1 (5 bases). The germline V and J ends were trimmed by 5 bases and 4 bases, with 17 bases remaining between them. This CDR3 has 15 residues. Germline CDR1 and CDR2: SNHLY and FYNNEI. The CDR3 region is CASSPQGRSGTEAFF. The CDR3 DNA sequence: TGTGCCAGCAGTCCTCAGGGACGCTCTGGCACTGAAGCTTTCTTT.